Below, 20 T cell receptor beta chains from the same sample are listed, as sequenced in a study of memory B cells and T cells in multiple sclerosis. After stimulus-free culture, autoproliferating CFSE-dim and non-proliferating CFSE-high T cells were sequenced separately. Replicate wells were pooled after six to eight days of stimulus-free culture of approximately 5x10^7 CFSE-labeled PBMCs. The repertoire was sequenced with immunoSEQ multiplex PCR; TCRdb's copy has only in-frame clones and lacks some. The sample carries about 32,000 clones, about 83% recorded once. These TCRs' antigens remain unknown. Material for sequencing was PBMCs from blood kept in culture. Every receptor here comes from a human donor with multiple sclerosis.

The CDR3 protein is CASSLSSLGEQFF. The DNA for the CDR3 is TGTGCCAGCAGCTTAAGTAGCCTTGGTGAGCAGTTCTTC. The V call is TRBV7-9, the J call TRBJ2-1; D is ambiguous. This CDR3 contains 13 residues. The V end lost 2 bases, the J end lost 9 bases, and 11 bases lay between the germline ends. Germline CDR1 SEHNR, CDR2 FQNEAQ (reference sequence).

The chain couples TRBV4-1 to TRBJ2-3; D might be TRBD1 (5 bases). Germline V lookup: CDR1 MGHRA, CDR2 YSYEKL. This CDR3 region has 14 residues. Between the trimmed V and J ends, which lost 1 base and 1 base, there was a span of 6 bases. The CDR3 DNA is TGCGCCAGCAGCCAAGGGGGCCGCACAGATACGCAGTATTTT. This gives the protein CASSQGGRTDTQYF.

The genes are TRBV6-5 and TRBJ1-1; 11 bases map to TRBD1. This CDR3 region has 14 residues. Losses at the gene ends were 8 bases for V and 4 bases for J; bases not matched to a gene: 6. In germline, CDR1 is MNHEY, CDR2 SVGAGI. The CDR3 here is CASGQGAGATEAFF. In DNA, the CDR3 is TGTGCCAGCGGACAGGGGGCTGGTGCCACTGAAGCTTTCTTT.

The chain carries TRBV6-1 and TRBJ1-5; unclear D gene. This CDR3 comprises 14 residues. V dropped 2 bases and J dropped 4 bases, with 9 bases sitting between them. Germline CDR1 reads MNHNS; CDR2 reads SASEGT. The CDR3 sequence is CASSEMGPNQPQHF. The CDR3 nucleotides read TGTGCCAGCAGTGAAATGGGCCCGAATCAGCCCCAGCATTTT.

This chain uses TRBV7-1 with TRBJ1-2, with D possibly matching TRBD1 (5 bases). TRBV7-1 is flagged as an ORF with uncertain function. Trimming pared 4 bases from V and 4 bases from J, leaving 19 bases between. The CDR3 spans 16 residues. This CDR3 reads CASSLDPGRRLYGYTF. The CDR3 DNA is TGTGCCAGCAGCTTGGACCCGGGACGGAGACTCTATGGCTACACCTTC.

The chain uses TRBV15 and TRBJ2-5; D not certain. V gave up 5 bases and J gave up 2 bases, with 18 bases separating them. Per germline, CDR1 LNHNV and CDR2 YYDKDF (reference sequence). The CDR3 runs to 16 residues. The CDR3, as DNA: TGTGCCACCAGCGGCGGCAGGTTCCTGGGACAAGAGACCCAGTACTTC. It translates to CATSGGRFLGQETQYF.

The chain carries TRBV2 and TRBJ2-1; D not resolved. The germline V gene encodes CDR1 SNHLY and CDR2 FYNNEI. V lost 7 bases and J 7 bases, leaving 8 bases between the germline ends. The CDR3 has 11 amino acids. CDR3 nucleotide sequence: TGTGCCAGCACTAGGCGAAATGAGCAGTTCTTC. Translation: CASTRRNEQFF.

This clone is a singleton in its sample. The CDR3 loop reads CASSLARGSYEQYF. For the CDR3, the DNA is TGTGCCAGCAGTTTAGCAAGGGGGAGCTACGAGCAGTACTTC. The chain couples TRBV27 to TRBJ2-7; a possible D gene is TRBD1 (6 bases). With 2 bases removed from V and 3 bases from J, the gap between germline ends came to 11 bases. Germline V gives CDR1 MNHEY, CDR2 SMNVEV (reference sequence). There are 14 residues in the CDR3.

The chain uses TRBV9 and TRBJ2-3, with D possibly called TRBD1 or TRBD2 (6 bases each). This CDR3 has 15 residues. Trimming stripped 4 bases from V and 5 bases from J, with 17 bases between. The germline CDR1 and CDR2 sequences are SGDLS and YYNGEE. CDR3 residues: CASSTSRGVEDTQYF. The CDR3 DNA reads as TGTGCCAGCAGCACTTCAAGGGGGGTAGAAGATACGCAGTATTTT. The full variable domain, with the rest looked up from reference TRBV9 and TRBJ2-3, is DSGVTQTPKHLITATGQRVTLRCSPRSGDLSVYWYQQSLDQGLQFLIQYYNGEERAKGNILERFSAQQFPDLHSELNLSSLELGDSALYFCASSTSRGVEDTQYFGPGTRLTVL.

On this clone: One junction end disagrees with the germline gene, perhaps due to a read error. The CDR3 region has the DNA TGTGCCGGCAGTTATGGGACAGGGGGTACCAATCAGCCCCAGCATTTT. Translating it yields CAGSYGTGGTNQPQHF. The genes are TRBV6-6 and TRBJ1-5; 11 bases match TRBD1. This CDR3 contains 16 residues. Germline assignment: CDR1 MNHNY and CDR2 SVGAGI (reference sequence).

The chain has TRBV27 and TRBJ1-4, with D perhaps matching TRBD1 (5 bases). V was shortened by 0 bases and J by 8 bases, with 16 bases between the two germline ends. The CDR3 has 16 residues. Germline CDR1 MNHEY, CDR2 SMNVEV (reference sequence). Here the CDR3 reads CASSLSGQGVYEKLFF. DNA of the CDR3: TGTGCCAGCAGTTTATCGGGGCAGGGTGTTTACGAAAAACTGTTTTTT.

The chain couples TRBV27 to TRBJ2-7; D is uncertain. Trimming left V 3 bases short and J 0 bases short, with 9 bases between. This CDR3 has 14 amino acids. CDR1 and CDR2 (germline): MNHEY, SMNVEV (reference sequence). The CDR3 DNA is TGTGCCAGCAGTTTCGGCAGCAGCTCCTACGAGCAGTACTTC. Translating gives CASSFGSSSYEQYF.

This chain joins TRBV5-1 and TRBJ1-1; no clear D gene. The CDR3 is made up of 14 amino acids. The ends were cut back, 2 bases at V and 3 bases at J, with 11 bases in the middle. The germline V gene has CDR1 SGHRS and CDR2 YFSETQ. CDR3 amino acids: CASSLLRPDTEAFF. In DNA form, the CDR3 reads TGCGCCAGCAGCTTACTACGGCCGGACACTGAAGCTTTCTTT.

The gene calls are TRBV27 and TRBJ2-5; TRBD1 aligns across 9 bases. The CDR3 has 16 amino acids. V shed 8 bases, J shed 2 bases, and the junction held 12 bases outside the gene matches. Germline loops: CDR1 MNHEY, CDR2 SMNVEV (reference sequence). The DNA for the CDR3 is TGTGCCAGCCACCCCGGGACAGGGTACGGGCAAGAGACCCAGTACTTC. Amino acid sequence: CASHPGTGYGQETQYF.

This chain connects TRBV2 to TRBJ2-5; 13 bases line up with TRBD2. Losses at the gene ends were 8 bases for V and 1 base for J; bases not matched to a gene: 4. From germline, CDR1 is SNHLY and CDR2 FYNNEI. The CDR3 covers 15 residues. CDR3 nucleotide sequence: TGTGCCAGCGGGGGGACTAGCGGGACCCAAGAGACCCAGTACTTC. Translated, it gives CASGGTSGTQETQYF. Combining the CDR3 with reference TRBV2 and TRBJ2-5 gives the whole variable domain EPEVTQTPSHQVTQMGQEVILRCVPISNHLYFYWYRQILGQKVEFLVSFYNNEISEKSEIFDDQFSVERPDGSNFTLKIRSTKLEDSAMYFCASGGTSGTQETQYFGPGTRLLVL.

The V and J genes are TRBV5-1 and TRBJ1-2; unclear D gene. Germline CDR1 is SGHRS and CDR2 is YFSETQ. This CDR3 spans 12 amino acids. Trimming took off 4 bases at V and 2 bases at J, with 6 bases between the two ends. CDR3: CASSGDNYGYTF. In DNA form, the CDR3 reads TGCGCCAGCAGCGGTGACAACTATGGCTACACCTTC.

The CDR3 nucleotides read TGTGCCAGCAGCGTAGAGTTATTAAATCATGGCTACACCTTC. It translates to CASSVELLNHGYTF. V usage is TRBV9 and J usage is TRBJ1-2, with D uncertain. Deletions cut 0 bases from V and 6 bases from J, with 12 bases between. The CDR3 totals 14 residues. Germline V gives CDR1 SGDLS, CDR2 YYNGEE.

The CDR3 DNA reads as TGTGCCAGCAGTGAAAACGGGTACAATGAGCAGTTCTTC. Translating it yields CASSENGYNEQFF. V is TRBV2 and J is TRBJ2-1; D is unresolved. Trimming stripped 2 bases from V and 4 bases from J, with 6 bases between. Germline V gives CDR1 SNHLY, CDR2 FYNNEI. This CDR3 spans 13 amino acids.

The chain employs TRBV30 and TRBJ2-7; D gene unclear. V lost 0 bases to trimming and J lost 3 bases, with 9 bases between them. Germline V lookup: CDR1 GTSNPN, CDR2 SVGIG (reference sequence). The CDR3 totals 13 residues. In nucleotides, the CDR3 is TGTGCCTGGAGTGTTACACACCGCTACGAGCAGTACTTC. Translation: CAWSVTHRYEQYF.

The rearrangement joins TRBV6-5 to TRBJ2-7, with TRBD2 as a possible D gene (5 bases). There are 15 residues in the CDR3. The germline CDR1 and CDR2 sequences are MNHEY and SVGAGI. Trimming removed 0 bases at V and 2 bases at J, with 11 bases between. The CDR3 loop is CASSYSIGETYEQYF. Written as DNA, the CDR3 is TGTGCCAGCAGTTACTCGATCGGGGAGACCTACGAGCAGTACTTC.